The rows below give T cell receptor beta chains drawn from one sample of a study of beta chain features in type 1 diabetes. The method was immunoSEQ multiplex PCR; TCRdb's version includes in-frame clones alone and lacks a portion of them. The sample records about 340,000 clones, around 9% being singletons. Material: central memory CD4+ T cells from blood. These TCRs come from a man aged 25-40 years with type 1 diabetes. Both conserved end residues are part of each CDR3. A D gene is named only where the DNA matches it firmly. Clone size appears in some rows only: once, few, many, or a class for an expanded clone.

D,size,V,J,DNA,CDR3
NA,NA,TRBV9,TRBJ1-2,TGTGCCAGCAGCGTAGTAAAAAACTATGGCTACACCTTC,CASSVVKNYGYTF
NA,NA,TRBV19,TRBJ1-5,TGTGCCAGTAGTATGGATGCAGGCCAGCCCCAGCATTTT,CASSMDAGQPQHF
NA,few,TRBV29-1,TRBJ1-2,TGCAGCGTAGCAAGAGTCACAGATGGCTACACCTTC,CSVARVTDGYTF
NA,few,TRBV6-4,TRBJ2-2,TGTGCCAGCAGTCAAGACTCCACCGGGGAGCTGTTTTTT,CASSQDSTGELFF
TRBD1,NA,TRBV2,TRBJ1-5,TGTGCCAGCAGGACGGGACAGGGGGTAATGGATGATCAGCCCCAGCATTTT,CASRTGQGVMDDQPQHF
NA,few,TRBV19,TRBJ1-1,TGTGCCAGTAGTATTGGGGCAGGGATGAACACTGAAGCTTTCTTT,CASSIGAGMNTEAFF
NA,NA,TRBV5-6,TRBJ2-5,TGTGCCAGCAGCGCACAGATGCAAGAGACCCAGTACTTC,CASSAQMQETQYF
NA,many,TRBV21-1,TRBJ2-1,TGTGCCAGCTTATGGAGGGGCCCGGAAGAGCAGTTCTTC,CASLWRGPEEQFF
TRBD1,NA,TRBV19,TRBJ2-6,TGTGCCAGTAGTCCAGGGACAGGCGCCAACGTCCTGACTTTC,CASSPGTGANVLTF
NA,few,TRBV19,TRBJ1-2,TGTGCCAGTAGTATTACAGGGAACCCCTATGGCTACACCTTC,CASSITGNPYGYTF
TRBD2,NA,TRBV19,TRBJ2-2,TGTGCCAGTACCTCGGGACTAGCGGGGGACACCGGGGAGCTGTTTTTT,CASTSGLAGDTGELFF
NA,NA,TRBV14,TRBJ2-7,TGTGCCAGCAGCCAAAAACTAGCCGATCCCTACGAGCAGTACTTC,CASSQKLADPYEQYF
NA,few,TRBV6-5,TRBJ1-1,TGTGCCAGCAGTTACGGCAGAGTGAACACTGAAGCTTTCTTT,CASSYGRVNTEAFF
NA,NA,TRBV7-9,TRBJ2-5,TGTGCCAGCAGCGTAGGAGAGACCCAGTACTTC,CASSVGETQYF
TRBD1,NA,TRBV29-1,TRBJ1-2,TGCAGCGTTCTTGACAGGGAGCCTAACTATGGCTACACCTTC,CSVLDREPNYGYTF
NA,few,TRBV29-1,TRBJ1-5,TGCAGCGTTGAAGAAGGCGGCAGGGACAGCAATCAGCCCCAGCATTTT,CSVEEGGRDSNQPQHF
NA,NA,TRBV5-1,TRBJ2-3,TGCGCCAGCAGCTTGGGTCAGGGGACCTCCACAGATACGCAGTATTTT,CASSLGQGTSTDTQYF
NA,few,TRBV9,TRBJ2-1,TGTGCCAGCAGCGCTCTACCGGGACCCGGTGAGCAGTTCTTC,CASSALPGPGEQFF
TRBD1,once,TRBV6-5,TRBJ2-1,TGTGCCAGCAGTTACGGGACAGGGATCAATGAGCAGTTCTTC,CASSYGTGINEQFF
NA,NA,TRBV5-1,TRBJ2-5,TGCGCCAGCAGCTTCCAGAGGGAAGAGACCCAGTACTTC,CASSFQREETQYF
TRBD2,few,TRBV5-4,TRBJ2-3,TGTGCCAGCAGCTTGACGGCGGGGGGTCTAGATACGCAGTATTTT,CASSLTAGGLDTQYF
TRBD2,few,TRBV7-6,TRBJ2-1,TGTGCCAGCAGCTCGGGACTAGCGGTCCTAGGCCAGCTGTTCTTC,CASSSGLAVLGQLFF
TRBD2,NA,TRBV7-8,TRBJ2-3,TGTGCCAGCGAGACTAGCCCCACAGATACGCAGTATTTT,CASETSPTDTQYF
NA,NA,TRBV28,TRBJ1-1,TGTGCCAGCAGACAAGGTCGGGGGAACACTGAAGCTTTCTTT,CASRQGRGNTEAFF
TRBD2,NA,TRBV4-1,TRBJ2-7,TGCGCCAGCAGCCAAGATCTCGGCGGGGGGGCTAGTTTTGGCTACGAGCAGTACTTC,CASSQDLGGGASFGYEQYF
NA,few,TRBV19,TRBJ2-1,TGTGCCAGTAGTCCGATAACAATGAGCTCCTACAATGAGCAGTTCTTC,CASSPITMSSYNEQFF
NA,NA,TRBV7-9,TRBJ2-5,TGTGCCAGCAGCTTGGACATTCCCGAGACCCAGTACTTC,CASSLDIPETQYF
TRBD1,many,TRBV4-3,TRBJ2-6,TGCGCCAGCACCCAGGGGGCTGGGGCCAACGTCCTGACTTTC,CASTQGAGANVLTF
NA,few,TRBV5-4,TRBJ1-1,TGTGCCAGCAGCTTTGACCGCTTTAGGTACACTGAAGCTTTCTTT,CASSFDRFRYTEAFF
NA,NA,TRBV6-6,TRBJ2-7,TGTGCCAGCAGCCTGGGGCCGACACGGTCCTACGAGCAGTACTTC,CASSLGPTRSYEQYF
NA,NA,TRBV18,TRBJ2-3,TGTGCCAGCTCACCACCCCTTAGTGGAGCTAGCACAGATACGCAGTATTTT,CASSPPLSGASTDTQYF
NA,NA,TRBV29-1,TRBJ2-3,TGCAGCGCCTTCGGGGACACAGATACGCAGTATTTT,CSAFGDTDTQYF
NA,NA,TRBV7-2,TRBJ2-5,TGTGCCAGCAGCTTAGATATCGGCAACCAAGAGACCCAGTACTTC,CASSLDIGNQETQYF
NA,few,TRBV10-3,TRBJ1-6,TGTGCCATCAGCGGCGACATATCCAATTCACCCCTCCACTTT,CAISGDISNSPLHF
NA,NA,TRBV18,TRBJ2-1,TGTGCCAGCTCGAGGCAGGGGGGTACGAATGAGCAGTTCTTC,CASSRQGGTNEQFF
NA,few,TRBV6-5,TRBJ1-3,TGTGCCAGCAGTTACTCGAATCCGGGGCGAAACACCATATATTTT,CASSYSNPGRNTIYF
TRBD2,few,TRBV6-6,TRBJ2-1,TGTGCCAGCATGTCTAGCGGGGGTCTCGATGAGCAGTTCTTC,CASMSSGGLDEQFF
TRBD2,few,TRBV19,TRBJ2-3,TGTGCCAGTAGTCAATACGGGACTAGCGGGGGCAGCACAGATACGCAGTATTTT,CASSQYGTSGGSTDTQYF
TRBD2,few,TRBV2,TRBJ2-7,TGTGCCAGCCAGCGTGAACTAGCGGGGGGATCCTACGAGCAGTACTTC,CASQRELAGGSYEQYF
NA,NA,TRBV30,TRBJ1-2,TGTGCCTCATCGGACGGGGACTATGGCTACACCTTC,CASSDGDYGYTF
NA,NA,TRBV19,TRBJ2-4,TGTGCCAGTAGTAACATGATAGCCAAAAACATTCAGTACTTC,CASSNMIAKNIQYF
TRBD1,NA,TRBV10-3,TRBJ2-3,TGTGCCATCAGACCAGGACAGGGGGCAACAGATACGCAGTATTTT,CAIRPGQGATDTQYF
TRBD1,few,TRBV5-4,TRBJ2-7,TGTGCCAGCAGCGGAGAGGGACAGCACTCCTACGAGCAGTACTTC,CASSGEGQHSYEQYF